These 30 T cell receptor beta chains were all obtained from the same sample, sequenced in a study of blood T cells in healthy people across ages. PCR was performed a second time for about 6 to 11 cycles using a sample-barcoded 5' primer and a J-beta primer mix. TCRdb processed the 5' RACE reads anew with MiXCR; each CDR3 protein has one entry. The top ten hold 10% to 13% of the sample, which has 750,000 to 1,000,000 distinct CDR3 sequences, about 29% seen once. The same data also contributed to another study, on T cells of mothers and their children.

Material for sequencing was blood. The receptors derive from a middle-aged woman in good health.

This clonotype was seen a handful of times. The junction differs from germline at one of its ends, possibly a read error. The rearrangement uses TRBV29-1 and TRBJ1-6, with no clear D. The V gene's germline CDR1 is SQVTM and CDR2 ANQGSEA. The CDR3 totals 13 residues. The CDR3 DNA sequence: TGCAACGTTCAAAAGATGGATAATTCACCCCTCCACTTT. Amino acid sequence: CNVQKMDNSPLHF.

The genes are TRBV19 and TRBJ1-5; 10 bases are a match to TRBD1. The CDR3 is 15 residues long. V dropped 6 bases and J dropped 2; count of bases not matched to a gene: 4. The V gene's germline CDR1 is LNHDA and CDR2 SQIVND (reference sequence). The CDR3: CASRPGTGGNQPQHF. The CDR3 region has the DNA TGTGCCAGTAGGCCCGGGACAGGGGGCAATCAGCCCCAGCATTTT.

V and J are TRBV7-9 and TRBJ2-4; no definite D call. Between the trimmed V and J ends, which lost 1 base and 4 bases, there was a span of 11 bases. The CDR3 is 15 amino acids. Germline V gene lookup returns CDR1 SEHNR and CDR2 FQNEAQ (reference sequence). The CDR3 region has the DNA TGTGCCAGCAGCTTAGTGCGCGTCGGAAAAAACATTCAGTACTTC. Amino acids: CASSLVRVGKNIQYF.

The chain couples TRBV11-2 to TRBJ1-4; no reliable D call. From germline, CDR1 is SGHAT and CDR2 FQNNGV. V dropped 2 bases and J dropped 5 bases, with 6 bases sitting between them. This CDR3 spans 13 amino acids. The CDR3 sequence: CASSLMRNEKLFF. DNA for the CDR3: TGTGCCAGCAGCTTAATGAGGAATGAAAAACTGTTTTTT.

The chain uses TRBV6-2 or TRBV6-3 and TRBJ2-1; 8 nucleotides match TRBD1. The J call may be incorrect, as the DNA end agrees better with TRBJ2-7. In germline, CDR1 is MNHEY, CDR2 SVGEGT. The CDR3 loop spans 14 amino acids. The CDR3 protein is CASSRTGSYNEQYF. CDR3 sequence (DNA): TGTGCCAGCAGCCGGACAGGGTCTTACAATGAGCAGTACTTC.

This chain connects TRBV20-1 to TRBJ2-7; TRBD2 matches 12 bases. The V and J ends lost 6 bases and 7 bases, in that order; junction bases with no gene match: 10. Germline V gives CDR1 DFQATT, CDR2 SNEGSKA (reference sequence). The CDR3 runs 14 residues. CDR3: CSAATSGGYNEQYF. The CDR3, as DNA: TGCAGTGCGGCAACTAGCGGGGGGTACAATGAGCAGTACTTC.

This clonotype appeared many times. The J gene is TRBJ2-5, the V gene TRBV20-1; tentatively, D is TRBD2 (5 bases). Germline V gene data show CDR1 as DFQATT and CDR2 as SNEGSKA (reference sequence). V was pared by 1 base and J by 5 bases, with 14 bases between. This CDR3 is built from 14 residues. The DNA for the CDR3 is TGCAGTGCTAGAGCTAGGACGGGGTGGGAGACCCAGTACTTC. Its protein is CSARARTGWETQYF.

This clonotype was observed a few times. The chain combines TRBV20-1 with TRBJ2-1, with 9 bases lining up with TRBD1. The end of the DNA aligns better with TRBJ2-7, so the J call may be wrong. This CDR3 comprises 14 residues. Germline V gene sequence: CDR1 DFQATT, CDR2 SNEGSKA (reference sequence). As DNA, the CDR3 is TGCAGTGCCCGGACAGGGGCCTCCTACAATGAGCAGTACTTC. This gives the protein CSARTGASYNEQYF.

This clonotype occurred many times. J is TRBJ2-3 and V is TRBV5-1, with D unclear. Germline CDR1 is SGHRS and CDR2 is YFSETQ. The CDR3 sequence is 15 residues long. V lost 6 bases to trimming and J lost 2 bases, with 16 bases between them. CDR3 sequence reads: CASTLQSTSTDTQYF. The CDR3 nucleotides are TGCGCCAGCACCCTACAGAGCACCTCCACAGATACGCAGTATTTT.

The V call is TRBV4-2, the J call TRBJ2-5, with D perhaps given as TRBD1 or TRBD2 (7 bases each). Trimming shortened V by 5 bases and J by 4 bases, and 17 bases separated the two germline ends. Looked up from germline, CDR1 is LGHNA and CDR2 is YNFKEQ. There are 15 residues in the CDR3. The CDR3 DNA is TGTGCCAGCAGCGAAAGGGGGCGGGGGATAGAGACCCAGTACTTC. The encoded protein is CASSERGRGIETQYF.

The chain combines TRBV2 with TRBJ2-5; 10 bases align to TRBD2. V shed 5 bases and J 7 bases; nucleotides not matched to a gene: 13. Germline CDR1 SNHLY, CDR2 FYNNEI. This CDR3 contains 16 residues. The CDR3 DNA sequence: TGTGCCAGCAGTCTTCTTGGAGCGGGGGGGAGGGGGACCCAGTACTTC. As protein: CASSLLGAGGRGTQYF.

Comments on this clonotype: This may be a read error: a much more frequent sequence differs by one nucleotide. The chain recombines TRBV10-3 with TRBJ1-1; unclear D gene. The CDR3 is 14 residues long. Germline-derived CDR1 and CDR2 are ENHRY and SYGVKD. The CDR3 DNA is TGTGCCATCAGGGAGTTTGGGGAGGCCACTGAAGCTTTCTTT. Translated: CAIREFGEATEAFF.

CDR3 protein: CASDGTGLMNTEAFF. The DNA of the CDR3 is TGTGCCAGCGACGGGACAGGCCTTATGAACACTGAAGCTTTCTTT. The chain joins TRBV6-1 to TRBJ1-1; 8 positions agree with TRBD1. The CDR3 length is 15 residues. Germline V gene data show CDR1 as MNHNS and CDR2 as SASEGT. Trimming cost V 8 bases and J 0 bases; bases outside gene matches: 8.

CDR3 sequence (DNA): TGTGCCAGCACCCCGGGTGTTGGGACAACTAATGAAAAACTGTTTTTT. The encoded protein is CASTPGVGTTNEKLFF. The genes are TRBV28 and TRBJ1-4, with D hard to call. V was pared by 7 bases and J by 0 bases, with 15 bases between. The CDR3 is 16 amino acids. Germline V CDR1 and CDR2: MDHEN, SYDVKM. Filled out from reference TRBV28 and TRBJ1-4, the complete variable domain reads DVKVTQSSRYLVKRTGEKVFLECVQDMDHENMFWYRQDPGLGLRLIYFSYDVKMKEKGDIPEGYSVSREKKERFSLILESASTNQTSMYLCASTPGVGTTNEKLFFGSGTQLSVL.

The rearrangement links TRBV19 to TRBJ2-1; 16 positions agree with TRBD2. CDR1 is LNHDA and CDR2 is SQIVND in the germline V gene (reference sequence). This CDR3 contains 18 residues. With V trimmed by 5 bases and J by 4 bases, 8 bases remained unmatched. CDR3 loop: CASSPRGLAGGLYNEQFF. In DNA form, the CDR3 reads TGTGCCAGTAGTCCACGGGGACTAGCGGGGGGGCTATACAATGAGCAGTTCTTC.

The gene calls are TRBV29-1 and TRBJ2-7; 7 bases are a match to TRBD1. This CDR3 is 11 amino acids long. Germline V gives CDR1 SQVTM, CDR2 ANQGSEA. This CDR3 is CSGNRGYEQYF. The CDR3 nucleotides read TGCAGTGGAAACAGGGGATACGAGCAGTACTTC.

A remark on this clonotype: The junction differs from germline at one of its ends, possibly a read error. This chain joins TRBV25-1 and TRBJ2-7; the match to TRBD1 covers 10 bases. Germline CDR1 reads MGHDK; CDR2 reads SYGVNS. The CDR3 is made up of 15 amino acids. This CDR3 reads CASSDRRQGAYVQYF. CDR3 in DNA: TGTGCCAGCAGTGACCGCCGACAGGGGGCGTACGTGCAGTACTTC.

This chain joins TRBV5-1 and TRBJ2-1; 7 bases match TRBD1. The germline gives CDR1 SGHRS, CDR2 YFSETQ. Trimming removed 5 bases from V and 13 bases from J; junction bases left unmatched: 12. The CDR3 contains 13 residues. The CDR3 nucleotides are TGCGCCAGCAGAACGACAGGGATCGAGACCCAGTTCTTC. Translating gives CASRTTGIETQFF. Based on the CDR3 plus reference TRBV5-1 and TRBJ2-1, the full variable domain is KAGVTQTPRYLIKTRGQQVTLSCSPISGHRSVSWYQQTPGQGLQFLFEYFSETQRNKGNFPGRFSGRQFSNSRSEMNVSTLELGDSALYLCASRTTGIETQFFGPGTRLTVL.

This clonotype was observed a few times. This chain connects TRBV3-1 to TRBJ1-1, with 9 bases fitting TRBD1. There are 15 residues in the CDR3. Trimming took 2 bases from V and 4 from J; bases not matched to a gene: 5. Germline V gene data show CDR1 as LGHDT and CDR2 as YNNKEL (reference sequence). CDR3 bases: TGTGCCAGCAGCCAATCGGACAGGGGAGGCACTGAAGCTTTCTTT. It translates to CASSQSDRGGTEAFF.

This clonotype was observed at least ten times. A junction end diverges from the germline sequence, so it may reflect a read error. The chain couples TRBV7-2 to TRBJ2-7, with 7 bases identical to TRBD2. The CDR3 totals 15 residues. Germline CDR1 and CDR2: SGHTA and FQGNSA. The CDR3 protein is CASSLVGGGAYEQYF. Here the CDR3 DNA reads TGCGCCAGCAGCTTGGTGGGCGGGGGAGCCTACGAGCAGTACTTC.

At least ten counts were recorded for this clonotype. The V call is TRBV7-9, the J call TRBJ2-5; no clear D gene. Germline loops: CDR1 SEHNR, CDR2 FQNEAQ (reference sequence). The CDR3 spans 13 residues. Between the trimmed V and J ends, which lost 3 bases and 5 bases, there was a span of 10 bases. CDR3 region: CASSFVGSETQYF. In nucleotides, the CDR3 is TGTGCCAGCAGCTTTGTAGGGTCGGAGACCCAGTACTTC.

Points on this clonotype: This may be a read error, as it is one base from a much larger clone. The rearrangement joins TRBV7-9 to TRBJ2-5; D remains unclear. There are 16 residues in the CDR3. Trimming left V 5 bases short and J 3 bases short, with 19 bases between. The V gene's germline CDR1 is SEHNR and CDR2 FQNEAQ (reference sequence). The CDR3 reads CASSPLEHPAEETQYF. Here the CDR3 DNA reads TGTGCCAGCAGCCCTTTGGAGCATCCCGCGGAAGAGACCCAGTACTTC.

As to this clonotype: A read error may explain this, as a much larger clone is one base away. The missing conserved phenylalanine or tryptophan at the end of this CDR3 makes a read error likely. The chain couples TRBV20-1 to TRBJ2-1; D possibly uses TRBD1 or TRBD2 (5 bases each). The CDR3 spans 14 residues. Germline CDR1 reads DFQATT; CDR2 reads SNEGSKA (reference sequence). Between the trimmed V and J ends, which lost 6 bases and 0 bases, there was a span of 12 bases. The chain's CDR3 is CSAARGSSYNEQFL. For the CDR3, the DNA is TGCAGTGCGGCCCGGGGCAGCTCCTACAATGAGCAGTTCCTC.

The V call is TRBV20-1, the J call TRBJ2-5; the D is unclear. CDR3 length: 13 amino acids. The germline V gene has CDR1 DFQATT and CDR2 SNEGSKA (reference sequence). The V end was cut by 0 bases, the J end by 2 bases, with 7 bases between. The CDR3 region is CSARDSRQETQYF. The CDR3 DNA reads as TGCAGTGCTAGAGATTCCAGACAAGAGACCCAGTACTTC.

This clonotype was observed at least ten times. In DNA form, the CDR3 reads TGCGCCAGCAGCCAGCTGGTGGTTAGTTTTTACGAGCAGTACTTC. This encodes CASSQLVVSFYEQYF. The rearrangement links TRBV4-1 to TRBJ2-7; D gene ambiguous. Germline V gene sequence: CDR1 MGHRA, CDR2 YSYEKL. CDR3 size: 15 residues. Deletions cut 3 bases from V and 4 bases from J, with 16 bases between.

This clonotype was seen repeatedly, ten times or more. This chain links TRBV9 with TRBJ2-5; a possible D gene is TRBD2 (5 bases). The ends were cut back, 0 bases at V and 5 bases at J, with 11 bases in the middle. Looked up from germline, CDR1 is SGDLS and CDR2 is YYNGEE. The CDR3 extends over 14 amino acids. The CDR3 sequence is CASSVGGYQETQYF. CDR3 in DNA: TGTGCCAGCAGCGTAGGAGGGTATCAGGAGACCCAGTACTTC.

Of note for this clonotype: A much larger clone is a single base away; this may be a read error. This chain links TRBV6-6 with TRBJ2-7, with 8 bases aligning to TRBD1. The J call is doubtful: the DNA matches TRBJ2-5 better. Germline loops: CDR1 MNHNY, CDR2 SVGAGI (reference sequence). CDR3 length: 13 residues. The chain's CDR3 is CTSSPQGEETQYF. The CDR3 DNA reads TGTACCAGCAGTCCACAGGGGGAAGAGACCCAGTACTTC.

This clonotype has at least ten counts. This chain connects TRBV7-3 to TRBJ2-7; a weak D match, TRBD2 (5 bases). Germline-derived CDR1 and CDR2 are SGHTA and FQGTGA. Trimming removed 5 bases at V and 3 bases at J, with 14 bases between. There are 14 residues in the CDR3. The DNA for the CDR3 is TGTGCCAGCAGCCCTGCACTAGAGGACTACGAGCAGTACTTC. Residues: CASSPALEDYEQYF. The full variable domain, rest sourced from reference TRBV7-3 and TRBJ2-7, is GAGVSQTPSNKVTEKGKYVELRCDPISGHTALYWYRQSLGQGPEFLIYFQGTGAADDSGLPNDRFFAVRPEGSVSTLKIQRTERGDSAVYLCASSPALEDYEQYFGPGTRLTVT.

This chain links TRBV7-2 with TRBJ2-1; unclear D gene. CDR1 is SGHTA and CDR2 is FQGNSA in the germline V gene. V was cut by 4 bases and J by 5 bases, with 9 bases left in between. The CDR3 contains 13 residues. This chain's CDR3 is CASSSGSDNEQFF. The CDR3 coding sequence is TGTGCCAGCAGCTCCGGGTCAGACAATGAGCAGTTCTTC.

The chain uses TRBV3-1 and TRBJ1-2; no firm D call. The CDR3 extends over 15 amino acids. Deletions cut 6 bases from V and 0 bases from J, with 14 bases between. Germline-derived CDR1 and CDR2 are LGHDT and YNNKEL (reference sequence). Here the CDR3 DNA reads TGTGCCAGCAGACCTGAGGCAGGCCCTAACTATGGCTACACCTTC. Its translation: CASRPEAGPNYGYTF.